The 13 T cell receptor beta chains below all came from one sample that was sequenced in a study of blood T cell repertoires in COVID-19. The table came from immunoSEQ multiplex PCR; TCRdb's copy has only in-frame clones and leaves some out. The top ten clones hold around 4.8% of a sample with approximately 150,000 clones, about 80% of them seen once. The sample taken for sequencing was peripheral blood. The receptors stem from a human donor in a cohort sampled during active COVID-19.

J is TRBJ1-1 and V is TRBV7-8, with a possible D match to TRBD1 (5 bases). The CDR3 totals 16 residues. From germline, CDR1 is SGHVS and CDR2 FQNEAQ. Deletions cut 0 bases from V and 13 bases from J, with 24 bases between. The CDR3 DNA reads TGTGCCAGCAGCTTAGCATTAACCGGGACTGGGATAAGCGGTTTCTTT. It codes for CASSLALTGTGISGFF.

V usage is TRBV19 and J usage is TRBJ2-1; a possible D gene is TRBD2 (6 bases). The germline CDR1 and CDR2 sequences are LNHDA and SQIVND (reference sequence). The CDR3 extends over 16 amino acids. Deletions cut 4 bases from V and 6 bases from J, with 19 bases between. The CDR3, as DNA: TGTGCCAGTAGTACCCTACTAGCCACCTCCGGCAATGAGCAGTTCTTC. This translates into CASSTLLATSGNEQFF.

The chain has TRBV27 and TRBJ1-2, with a weak D call TRBD1 (6 bases). From germline, CDR1 is MNHEY and CDR2 SMNVEV (reference sequence). V lost 0 bases and J 1 base, leaving 15 bases between the germline ends. The CDR3 length is 17 residues. The CDR3 here is CASSLSGGGAGNYGYTF. In DNA form, the CDR3 reads TGTGCCAGCAGTTTATCGGGGGGGGGCGCGGGTAACTATGGCTACACCTTC.

The J gene is TRBJ1-2, the V gene TRBV18; 7 bases agree with TRBD1. This CDR3 region has 17 residues. Germline assignment: CDR1 KGHSH and CDR2 LQKENI. V lost 2 bases, J lost 5 bases, and 14 bases stayed unmatched. Here the CDR3 DNA reads TGTGCCAGCTCACCAGGGACTTTGACAGGGATTAAGTATGGCTACACCTTC. It codes for CASSPGTLTGIKYGYTF. The complete variable domain, with remaining parts taken from reference TRBV18 and TRBJ1-2, reads NAGVMQNPRHLVRRRGQEARLRCSPMKGHSHVYWYRQLPEEGLKFMVYLQKENIIDESGMPKERFSAEFPKEGPSILRIQQVVRGDSAAYFCASSPGTLTGIKYGYTFGSGTRLTVV.

This clone was seen only a few times. The chain has TRBV18 and TRBJ1-6; weak D call: TRBD1 (5 bases). There are 15 residues in the CDR3. V lost 3 bases and J lost 9, with 15 bases in between. Germline CDR1 reads KGHSH; CDR2 reads LQKENI. CDR3 loop: CASSPAGPPGSPLHF. Written as DNA, the CDR3 is TGTGCCAGCTCACCGGCGGGGCCCCCGGGTTCACCCCTCCACTTT.

V gene TRBV7-9 combines with J gene TRBJ1-6; TRBD1 aligns across 7 bases. Germline V gene data show CDR1 as SEHNR and CDR2 as FQNEAQ (reference sequence). V lost 5 bases, J lost 3 bases, and 4 bases stayed unmatched. The CDR3 runs 15 residues. The CDR3 loop reads CASSETGNYNSPLHF. The CDR3 DNA is TGTGCCAGCAGCGAGACAGGGAACTATAATTCACCCCTCCACTTT.

This clone was picked up one time. The chain carries TRBV28 and TRBJ1-4, with TRBD1 identical over 7 bases. Germline V gene sequence: CDR1 MDHEN, CDR2 SYDVKM. V trimming: 4 bases; J trimming: 8 bases; junction bases outside the gene matches: 7. The CDR3 runs to 14 residues. The CDR3 bases are TGTGCCAGCAGTTCCCAGACAGGGACGGAAAAACTGTTTTTT. As protein: CASSSQTGTEKLFF.

The V gene is TRBV5-1, the J gene TRBJ2-3; no reliable D call. The CDR3 contains 16 residues. V lost 0 bases and J 0 bases, leaving 11 bases between the germline ends. The germline V gene has CDR1 SGHRS and CDR2 YFSETQ. CDR3 sequence reads: CASSLDGSTSTDTQYF. The CDR3 nucleotides read TGCGCCAGCAGCTTGGATGGGTCGACTAGCACAGATACGCAGTATTTT.

The rearrangement links TRBV9 to TRBJ2-3; 10 bases fit TRBD1. There are 15 residues in the CDR3. CDR1 SGDLS and CDR2 YYNGEE come from the germline V gene. The V segment lost 2 bases and the J segment 1 base; nucleotides outside the gene matches: 1. The CDR3 here is CASSVGTGGTDTQYF. Here the CDR3 DNA reads TGTGCCAGCAGCGTGGGGACAGGGGGCACAGATACGCAGTATTTT.

The chain is built from TRBV28 and TRBJ1-2; D is unclear. This CDR3 has 14 amino acids. The germline V gene has CDR1 MDHEN and CDR2 SYDVKM. Trimming left V 3 bases short and J 3 bases short, with 11 bases between. This chain's CDR3 is CASSLEESYYGYTF. The CDR3 region has the DNA TGTGCCAGCAGTTTGGAGGAGTCCTACTATGGCTACACCTTC.

This rearrangement joins TRBV11-2 to TRBJ2-7, with no clear D. In germline, CDR1 is SGHAT, CDR2 FQNNGV. The CDR3 consists of 14 residues. V lost 4 bases and J lost 1, with 11 bases in between. CDR3 nucleotide sequence: TGTGCCAGCAGCTCATTGCCTAAGTCCTACGAGCAGTACGTC. Translating gives CASSSLPKSYEQYV.

The V gene is TRBV5-1, the J gene TRBJ2-5, with 9 nucleotides matching TRBD1. The V gene's germline CDR1 is SGHRS and CDR2 YFSETQ. Germline trimming cut 5 bases from V and 5 bases from J; bases unmatched to any gene: 10. The CDR3 is 15 amino acids. The CDR3 sequence is CASRRGTGQSETQYF. The CDR3 bases are TGCGCCAGCAGGCGCGGGACAGGGCAAAGCGAGACCCAGTACTTC.

This clone has only a few counts. The chain employs TRBV6-1 and TRBJ1-1, with 7 bases that match TRBD1. Germline trimming cut 1 base from V and 1 base from J; bases unmatched to any gene: 3. Germline V CDR1 and CDR2: MNHNS, SASEGT. The CDR3 is 15 amino acids. The CDR3, as DNA: TGTGCCAGCAGTGAAGTGGGACAGTCGAACACTGAAGCTTTCTTT. Protein: CASSEVGQSNTEAFF.